The 30 T cell receptor beta chains presented below share a single source sample, sequenced in a study of CD8 T cells in Susac syndrome. After extraction with the RNeasy kit, about 0.45 to 1 ug of the RNA was reverse transcribed using random hexamers. TCRdb re-analysed the immunoSEQ multiplex PCR reads in MiXCR, keeping a single row per CDR3 protein. The sample yields approximately 90,000 distinct CDR3 sequences, just under 95% seen once. The sample comprised CD8+ T cells from PBMCs. The receptors stem from a human donor in good health.

This rearrangement joins TRBV20-1 to TRBJ1-1, with 9 positions matching TRBD1. The germline V gene has CDR1 DFQATT and CDR2 SNEGSKA (reference sequence). The V segment lost 5 bases and the J segment 10 bases; nucleotides outside the gene matches: 11. The CDR3 loop spans 13 amino acids. This CDR3 is CSARTGELSGAFF. CDR3 nucleotide sequence: TGCAGTGCTCGGACAGGGGAGCTATCAGGAGCTTTCTTT.

This chain joins TRBV7-9 and TRBJ1-4; 7 bases are a match to TRBD1. Germline V gene data show CDR1 as SEHNR and CDR2 as FQNEAQ (reference sequence). The CDR3 is made up of 15 amino acids. Germline trimming cut 6 bases from V and 8 bases from J; bases unmatched to any gene: 12. CDR3 loop: CASSRFQQGREKLFF. The CDR3 DNA sequence: TGTGCCAGCAGTCGTTTCCAACAGGGGAGGGAAAAACTGTTTTTT.

The CDR3 protein is CASSPRTAIKVLSGNTIYF. The CDR3 DNA reads TGTGCCAGCAGCCCCCGGACAGCTATAAAGGTCCTCTCTGGAAACACCATATATTTT. The V call is TRBV7-9, the J call TRBJ1-3; D might be TRBD1 (6 bases). CDR1 is SEHNR, CDR2 FQNEAQ, per germline (reference sequence). Trimming pared 5 bases from V and 0 bases from J, leaving 23 bases between. The CDR3 runs to 19 residues.

This chain joins TRBV2 and TRBJ1-5; 7 bases match TRBD1. Per germline, CDR1 SNHLY and CDR2 FYNNEI. The CDR3 runs 15 residues. J was trimmed by 0 bases and V by 4 bases; bases with no gene match: 3. The CDR3 nucleotides read TGTGCCAGCAGTGCCGGGACAGATAGCAATCAGCCCCAGCATTTT. It is translated as CASSAGTDSNQPQHF.

This clonotype appeared once. The chain links TRBV7-9 to TRBJ2-7; D is unclear. Germline-derived CDR1 and CDR2 are SEHNR and FQNEAQ (reference sequence). The V gene lost 5 bases and the J gene lost 7 bases, with 21 bases spanning the gap. CDR3 length equals 15 residues. The CDR3 spells CASSRADGMTLEQYF. For the CDR3, the DNA is TGTGCCAGCAGCCGAGCAGACGGAATGACCTTAGAGCAGTACTTC. Complete variable domain (other parts from reference TRBV7-9 and TRBJ2-7): DTGVSQNPRHKITKRGQNVTFRCDPISEHNRLYWYRQTLGQGPEFLTYFQNEAQLEKSRLLSDRFSAERPKGSFSTLEIQRTEQGDSAMYLCASSRADGMTLEQYFGPGTRLTVT.

This chain links TRBV3-1 with TRBJ2-7, with D possibly matching TRBD1 (6 bases). V lost 1 base and J 7 bases, leaving 14 bases between the germline ends. The germline gives CDR1 LGHDT, CDR2 YNNKEL (reference sequence). The CDR3 runs to 14 residues. The CDR3 coding sequence is TGTGCCAGCAGCCAAGTTAGCGCCGACAGGGAGCAGTACTTC. Protein product: CASSQVSADREQYF.

The rearrangement joins TRBV19 to TRBJ1-1, with a weak D call TRBD1 (5 bases). This CDR3 contains 13 residues. The germline V gene has CDR1 LNHDA and CDR2 SQIVND (reference sequence). V lost 8 bases and J 7 bases, leaving 17 bases between the germline ends. The CDR3 nucleotides are TGTGCCAGTCGGGGCCCCGGCACAGTTGAAGCTTTCTTT. Encoded protein: CASRGPGTVEAFF.

This clonotype was counted once. The CDR3 reads CASRDWIASRGYTF. Written as DNA, the CDR3 is TGTGCCAGCAGGGACTGGATAGCCAGTAGAGGCTACACCTTC. The chain is built from TRBV12-3 or TRBV12-4 and TRBJ1-2; D not certain. The length of the CDR3 is 14 residues. The V gene lost 6 bases and the J gene lost 8 bases, with 19 bases spanning the gap.

This chain joins TRBV6-5 and TRBJ1-2; D is perhaps TRBD1 (5 bases). This CDR3 has 16 residues. Germline-derived CDR1 and CDR2 are MNHEY and SVGAGI. V gave up 2 bases and J gave up 5 bases, with 18 bases separating them. This CDR3 is CASSYTGDGGGYGYTF. CDR3 coding DNA: TGTGCCAGCAGTTACACCGGGGACGGCGGGGGGTATGGCTACACCTTC.

This clonotype was recorded only once. The chain uses TRBV19 and TRBJ1-2; 9 nucleotides agree with TRBD1. Germline assignment: CDR1 LNHDA and CDR2 SQIVND (reference sequence). Trimming took 5 bases from V and 5 from J; bases not matched to a gene: 6. The CDR3 length is 14 residues. The CDR3 coding sequence is TGTGCCAGTAGTGTAACAGGGGGCGCGTATGGCTACACCTTC. Translating gives CASSVTGGAYGYTF.

The chain carries TRBV15 and TRBJ2-1; D remains unclear. The V and J ends lost 5 bases and 15 bases respectively, with 17 bases between them. There are 12 residues in the CDR3. Germline assignment: CDR1 LNHNV and CDR2 YYDKDF (reference sequence). The DNA for the CDR3 is TGTGCCACCAGCGAAGACCAAGTCGGCCGGTTCTTC. As protein: CATSEDQVGRFF. Supplemented by reference TRBV15 and TRBJ2-1, the full variable domain reads DAMVIQNPRYQVTQFGKPVTLSCSQTLNHNVMYWYQQKSSQAPKLLFHYYDKDFNNEADTPDNFQSRRPNTSFCFLDIRSPGLGDTAMYLCATSEDQVGRFFGPGTRLTVL.

This sequence joins TRBV6-5 and TRBJ2-1; D remains unclear. Germline CDR1 MNHEY, CDR2 SVGAGI. Trimming left V 0 bases short and J 7 bases short, with 7 bases between. The CDR3 consists of 13 residues. The CDR3 DNA reads TGTGCCAGCAGTTACTCGACCGGGAATGAGCAGTTCTTC. Protein sequence: CASSYSTGNEQFF.

The rearrangement uses TRBV12-3 or TRBV12-4 and TRBJ1-3; no reliable D call. Deletions cut 7 bases from V and 2 bases from J, with 15 bases between. There are 15 residues in the CDR3. For the CDR3, the DNA is TGTGCCAGCACCTCTACAAGGTTTACTGGAAACACCATATATTTT. Translation: CASTSTRFTGNTIYF.

The rearrangement joins TRBV3-1 to TRBJ2-1, with 10 bases aligning to TRBD2. CDR1 is LGHDT and CDR2 is YNNKEL in the germline V gene (reference sequence). This CDR3 comprises 17 residues. Trimming removed 1 base from V and 3 bases from J; junction bases left unmatched: 6. The CDR3 coding sequence is TGTGCCAGCAGCCAAGCTCAGCGGGGGGGCTACTACAATGAGCAGTTCTTC. Protein sequence: CASSQAQRGGYYNEQFF.

The chain uses TRBV5-8 and TRBJ1-1; D call uncertain. This CDR3 contains 13 residues. Trimming pared 1 base from V and 5 bases from J, leaving 9 bases between. Germline V CDR1 and CDR2: SGHTS, YDEGEE. CDR3 nucleotides: TGTGCCAGCAGCTTGCTCCTCACGACTGAAGCTTTCTTT. Protein: CASSLLLTTEAFF.

This chain links TRBV7-6 with TRBJ2-5; the D gene could be TRBD1 or TRBD2 (5 bases each). The CDR3 is 15 residues long. Trimming removed 7 bases at V and 3 bases at J, with 18 bases between. CDR1 is SGHVS and CDR2 is FNYEAQ in the germline V gene. The CDR3 spells CASTEGPSEKETQYF. In DNA, the CDR3 is TGTGCCAGCACCGAGGGGCCCTCTGAGAAAGAGACCCAGTACTTC.

The chain carries TRBV5-1 and TRBJ2-5; D is undetermined. V was pared by 2 bases and J by 0 bases, with 11 bases between. Germline CDR1 is SGHRS and CDR2 is YFSETQ. This CDR3 region has 15 residues. The CDR3 nucleotides read TGCGCCAGCAGCTTCGAAGGGATGAACCAAGAGACCCAGTACTTC. Its protein product is CASSFEGMNQETQYF.

In nucleotides, the CDR3 is TGTGCCAGCGGACAGAAGAACACTGAAGCTTTCTTT. Translation: CASGQKNTEAFF. The chain is built from TRBV2 and TRBJ1-1; D is perhaps TRBD1 (6 bases). With 8 bases removed from V and 1 base from J, the gap between germline ends came to 8 bases. The germline V gene encodes CDR1 SNHLY and CDR2 FYNNEI. This CDR3 is 12 amino acids long.

The J gene is TRBJ1-2, the V gene TRBV2, with a weak D call TRBD1 (5 bases). The CDR3 length is 12 residues. Per the germline V gene, CDR1 is SNHLY and CDR2 is FYNNEI. Deletions cut 10 bases from V and 7 bases from J, with 16 bases between. CDR3 loop: CANNTGPSGYTF. In DNA form, the CDR3 reads TGTGCCAACAATACGGGACCTTCTGGCTACACCTTC.

This chain links TRBV7-9 with TRBJ2-5; 9 bases fit TRBD1. Germline V lookup: CDR1 SEHNR, CDR2 FQNEAQ (reference sequence). The CDR3 spans 18 residues. J lost 5 bases, V lost 5 bases, and 18 bases had no gene match. CDR3 residues: CASSIRPGTGWKGETQYF. Written as DNA, the CDR3 is TGTGCCAGCAGCATCCGGCCAGGGACAGGGTGGAAGGGGGAGACCCAGTACTTC.

The chain joins TRBV19 to TRBJ2-5; no firm D call. This CDR3 is built from 13 residues. Trimming took off 5 bases at V and 1 base at J, with 8 bases between the two ends. Germline V CDR1 and CDR2: LNHDA, SQIVND (reference sequence). The CDR3 is CASSWQFQETQYF. In nucleotides, the CDR3 is TGTGCCAGTAGTTGGCAGTTCCAAGAGACCCAGTACTTC.

This chain joins TRBV27 and TRBJ1-2; tentatively, D is TRBD1 (6 bases). Trimming took 7 bases from V and 3 from J, leaving 15 bases between them. Germline-derived CDR1 and CDR2 are MNHEY and SMNVEV (reference sequence). CDR3 length: 14 residues. The CDR3 DNA is TGTGCCAGCACCGTACTACAGGGAGACTATGGCTACACCTTC. This sequence encodes CASTVLQGDYGYTF.

CDR3 loop: CASATGADIQYF. CDR3 coding DNA: TGTGCCAGCGCCACGGGGGCGGACATTCAGTACTTC. The chain links TRBV27 to TRBJ2-4; perhaps D is TRBD1 or TRBD2 (6 bases each). In germline, CDR1 is MNHEY, CDR2 SMNVEV (reference sequence). Trimming removed 8 bases at V and 8 bases at J, with 13 bases between. The CDR3 consists of 12 residues.

J is TRBJ2-7 and V is TRBV5-5; the match to TRBD1 covers 12 bases. The CDR3 runs 16 residues. Germline V lookup: CDR1 SGHKS, CDR2 YYEKEE (reference sequence). The ends lost 4 bases at V and 2 bases at J; junction bases unmatched: 7. The CDR3 spells CASSAGRDRGPYEQYF. CDR3 DNA: TGTGCCAGCAGCGCCGGTCGGGACAGGGGGCCCTACGAGCAGTACTTC.

The chain has TRBV2 and TRBJ2-3; 11 positions match TRBD2. Per germline, CDR1 SNHLY and CDR2 FYNNEI. This CDR3 has 17 residues. V lost 5 bases, J lost 2 bases, and 9 bases stayed unmatched. CDR3 residues: CASSSFLAGGNTDTQYF. DNA of the CDR3: TGTGCCAGCAGTTCCTTCCTAGCGGGGGGCAACACAGATACGCAGTATTTT.

This clonotype has a handful of counts. The chain combines TRBV12-3 or TRBV12-4 with TRBJ2-1; 7 bases are shared with TRBD2. This CDR3 has 15 amino acids. V shed 2 bases, J shed 5 bases, and the junction held 6 bases outside the gene matches. CDR3 amino acids: CASSLREGPNNEQFF. CDR3 bases: TGTGCCAGCAGTTTAAGGGAGGGGCCCAACAATGAGCAGTTCTTC.

The chain carries TRBV29-1 and TRBJ2-1; no firm D call. Deletions cut 3 bases from V and 7 bases from J, with 16 bases between. This CDR3 region has 14 residues. Germline CDR1 is SQVTM and CDR2 is ANQGSEA. Written as DNA, the CDR3 is TGCAGCGTTGACTACCCCGGACCTGGGAATGAGCAGTTCTTC. Protein product: CSVDYPGPGNEQFF.

This chain joins TRBV7-6 and TRBJ1-4, with D possibly matching TRBD1 (6 bases). The germline gives CDR1 SGHVS, CDR2 FNYEAQ. This CDR3 is 13 amino acids long. With 10 bases removed from V and 7 bases from J, the gap between germline ends came to 16 bases. As DNA, the CDR3 is TGTGCCACCGCGGCGGGGGCGGGTGAAAAACTGTTTTTT. Its translation is CATAAGAGEKLFF.

V is TRBV27 and J is TRBJ1-2; no firm D call. Per germline, CDR1 MNHEY and CDR2 SMNVEV (reference sequence). Trimming pared 5 bases from V and 7 bases from J, leaving 8 bases between. This CDR3 region has 11 residues. The CDR3 DNA reads as TGTGCCAGCAGTGAGGGCGGTGGCTACACCTTC. Translating gives CASSEGGGYTF.

The rearrangement joins TRBV6-5 to TRBJ2-5; possible D gene TRBD1, 6 bases. The CDR3 is made up of 14 amino acids. Germline CDR1 MNHEY, CDR2 SVGAGI. V dropped 7 bases and J dropped 5 bases, with 17 bases sitting between them. The CDR3 loop reads CASTPQQGWETQYF. The CDR3 nucleotides read TGTGCCAGCACCCCCCAACAGGGATGGGAGACCCAGTACTTC.